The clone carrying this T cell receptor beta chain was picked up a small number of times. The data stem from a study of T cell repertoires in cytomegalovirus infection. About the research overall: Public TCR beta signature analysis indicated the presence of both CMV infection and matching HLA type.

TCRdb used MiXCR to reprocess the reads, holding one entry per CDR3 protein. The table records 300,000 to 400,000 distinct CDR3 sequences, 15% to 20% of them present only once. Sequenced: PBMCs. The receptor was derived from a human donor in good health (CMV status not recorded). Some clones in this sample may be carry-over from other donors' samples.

The CDR3: CASSLRDGNSPLHF. Written as DNA, the CDR3 is TGTGCCAGCAGCCTCCGGGACGGAAATTCACCCCTCCACTTT. The chain employs TRBV2 and TRBJ1-6; D may be TRBD1 (5 bases). CDR3 length equals 14 residues. V dropped 6 bases and J dropped 7 bases, with 13 bases sitting between them. The V gene's germline CDR1 is SNHLY and CDR2 FYNNEI.